Listed here is a single T cell receptor beta chain. This clonotype was seen only a few times. The antigen it binds to is not known. No much larger clone is present one base from it, and per-base qualities are unavailable. Library generation was performed with 5' RACE. Sequencing relied on an Illumina HiSeq 2500. The second PCR ran for about 6 to 12 cycles and used a J-beta primer mix along with a sample-barcoded 5' primer. A template-switch 5' adaptor carrying 12 random nucleotides introduced a unique molecular identifier onto each TCR beta cDNA molecule. At least 3 million CDR3-containing paired-end reads were obtained from each sample. All of the RNA was converted into first-strand cDNA using the Mint cDNA synthesis kit, with a TRBC-specific oligonucleotide serving as the primer. All cDNA was treated with uracil-DNA glycosylase and then went through a first 18-cycle PCR with the universal primers M1SS and BC2_uni_R. The source study handled its data this way. For normalization, 1 million high-quality reads were randomly selected from each sample, with every read carrying a distinct molecular identifier. Instead of being binned into consensus sequences, reads that shared molecular identifiers were thrown out. CDR3 identification, clonotype clustering and error correction used MiTCR with a Q25 quality threshold and the strictest error-elimination algorithm. A nonparametric unseen species model with Euler transformation was used to estimate a lower bound on total TCR beta diversity. TCRdb reprocessing: public reads trimmed at Q25 with fastp, clones called with MiXCR, in-frame beta chains kept. Each entry is one CDR3 protein sequence, shown with its most common DNA and genes. The V and J calls shown here were made by TCRdb, not taken from the authors' results. The sample includes about 680,000 distinct CDR3 sequences, with 49% observed a single time. Roughly 31% of the sample belongs to the ten largest clones.

These data originate in a study of blood T cells in healthy people across ages (dated by TCRdb to the mid-2010s). With regard to the full study: Template switching captured roughly one uniquely barcoded TCR beta cDNA molecule per two T cells in model experiments. Age-related changes in TCR beta repertoire diversity were measured in the study by deep sequencing normalized with unique cDNA molecular identifiers. To avoid experimental bias, donors of different ages were spread randomly across the sequencing lanes. The donors were split into four age groups: young (average about 15 years), middle-aged (about 40), aged (over 55) and long-lived (approximately 80). Using the same blood draw, the study looked at two additional independent replicas of 1 million unique cDNA reads for two donors, one aged 18 to 30 and the other aged 80 or older. Study-wide findings and limitations: Donor CMV infection status was unknown, potentially confounding age-related changes in expanded clonotypes. A strong correlation was found between observed TCR beta diversity and the percentage of naive T cells measured by flow cytometry. Compared with the aged group, the long-lived group had more naive CD4+ T cells, fewer expanded clones and increased TCR diversity, suggesting age selection. Estimates of total diversity based on one million sequenced T cells were regarded as lower bounds and as underestimates. Since profiling was done on bulk unsorted PBMCs, naive and antigen-experienced compartments could not be conclusively compared. As age increased, observed TCR beta diversity per million T cells dropped in a roughly linear way, and a significant reduction was already evident by age 40.

Clipping removes 4 bases from V and 0 bases from J, with 2 as the unmatched junction base count. The cysteine opens and the phenylalanine closes a CDR3 of 15 amino acids. The kept DNA is CDR3 alone, 45 bases in frame from the first base. CDR1 and CDR2 (LGHNA, YNFKEQ) derive from the germline V gene. The roughly 39 donors, aged about 6 to 100 years, were systemically healthy Caucasian individuals from Russia. Roughly 10 milliliters of peripheral blood were drawn from each donor into EDTA-treated Vacutainer tubes. Ficoll-Paque density-gradient centrifugation was used to isolate PBMCs, with at least 6 million obtained per sample. Trizol reagent was used to extract total RNA from PBMCs, with at least 6 micrograms per sample. The percentages of naive CD45RAhigh/CD27high T cells were determined by flow cytometry on a PBMC aliquot from every donor.

This receptor was obtained from a woman aged 55-69 years in good health. Input material: blood. The chain is assembled from TRBV4-2 and TRBJ2-7, and 11 junction bases match TRBD2. This receptor has the CDR3 CASSLTSGNSYEQYF. The nucleotide sequence reads as follows: TGTGCCAGCAGCCTGACTAGCGGGAACTCCTACGAGCAGTACTTC.